Listed below are T cell receptor beta chains from one sample, sequenced in a study of radiation and T cells in renal cell carcinoma. TCRdb's table, derived via immunoSEQ multiplex PCR, lists solely in-frame clones and lacks some. The sample includes fewer than 200,000 clones, about nine tenths of them seen just once. This specimen was blood, taken from a patient whose treatment included radiotherapy and nephrectomy. All receptors derive from a woman between 45 and 60 years old with renal cell carcinoma. CDR3s include the opening cysteine and the closing phenylalanine or tryptophan. Fields, in order: D gene, J gene, V gene, clone size, CDR3 protein, CDR3 DNA. A D gene is named only where the DNA matches it firmly. Clone size, where shown, is once, few, many, or a class for clones that have expanded.

D: TRBD2; J: TRBJ2-1; V: TRBV11-3; size: once; CDR3: CASSSRTSGGADEQFF; DNA: TGTGCCAGCAGCTCCCGAACTAGCGGGGGGGCTGATGAGCAGTTCTTC
D: NA; J: TRBJ1-5; V: TRBV12-5; size: once; CDR3: CASGFSGGGLFSNQPQHF; DNA: TGTGCTAGTGGTTTCAGCGGGGGGGGTCTGTTTAGCAATCAGCCCCAGCATTTT
D: TRBD2; J: TRBJ2-3; V: TRBV7-9; size: NA; CDR3: CASRYSGPSTDTQYF; DNA: TGTGCCAGCAGATATAGCGGGCCTAGCACAGATACGCAGTATTTT
D: NA; J: TRBJ1-3; V: TRBV19; size: NA; CDR3: CASRPGHRASGNTIYF; DNA: TGTGCCAGTAGGCCGGGACATCGTGCGTCTGGAAACACCATATATTTT
D: NA; J: TRBJ1-5; V: TRBV11-2; size: NA; CDR3: CASSSDGRSNQPQHF; DNA: TGTGCCAGCAGCTCCGACGGGCGGAGCAATCAGCCCCAGCATTTT
D: NA; J: TRBJ1-6; V: TRBV28; size: NA; CDR3: CASRVDRSSPLHF; DNA: TGTGCCAGCAGGGTCGATCGGTCCTCACCCCTCCACTTT
D: TRBD1; J: TRBJ2-3; V: TRBV6-5; size: NA; CDR3: CASNVDRASDTQYF; DNA: TGTGCCAGCAATGTAGACAGGGCGTCAGATACGCAGTATTTT
D: TRBD1; J: TRBJ2-3; V: TRBV18; size: NA; CDR3: CASSRTGGATDTQYF; DNA: TGTGCCAGCTCGCGAACAGGGGGCGCCACAGATACGCAGTATTTT
D: TRBD2; J: TRBJ2-5; V: TRBV6-1; size: NA; CDR3: CASSEWRLAGQETQYF; DNA: TGTGCCAGCAGTGAATGGAGGCTAGCGGGGCAAGAGACCCAGTACTTC
D: TRBD2; J: TRBJ2-1; V: TRBV19; size: NA; CDR3: CASTDGGAWNEQFF; DNA: TGTGCCAGTACGGACGGGGGGGCCTGGAATGAGCAGTTCTTC
D: TRBD1; J: TRBJ1-2; V: TRBV5-4; size: NA; CDR3: CASSSDRGHNYGYTF; DNA: TGTGCCAGCAGCTCAGACAGGGGGCACAACTATGGCTACACCTTC
D: NA; J: TRBJ2-3; V: TRBV5-1; size: NA; CDR3: CASSPGGLPSSIDTQYF; DNA: TGCGCCAGCAGCCCGGGCGGCCTTCCATCTTCCATAGATACGCAGTATTTT
D: NA; J: TRBJ1-2; V: TRBV19; size: NA; CDR3: CARDLLWDYGYTF; DNA: TGTGCCAGGGACTTGTTATGGGACTATGGCTACACCTTC
D: NA; J: TRBJ2-7; V: TRBV6-1; size: NA; CDR3: CASSGRGRYPYEQYF; DNA: TGTGCCAGCAGTGGGAGGGGGCGGTACCCCTACGAGCAGTACTTC
D: NA; J: TRBJ1-2; V: TRBV6-1; size: NA; CDR3: CASSDRGWDYGYTF; DNA: TGTGCCAGCAGTGACAGGGGTTGGGACTATGGCTACACCTTC
D: TRBD1; J: TRBJ2-4; V: TRBV6-1; size: NA; CDR3: CASSPRTGVENIQYF; DNA: TGTGCCAGCAGTCCAAGGACAGGGGTCGAAAACATTCAGTACTTC
D: TRBD1; J: TRBJ1-1; V: TRBV11-1; size: once; CDR3: CASSYDRGHMNTEAFF; DNA: TGTGCCAGCAGTTACGACAGGGGACATATGAACACTGAAGCTTTCTTT
D: NA; J: TRBJ1-2; V: TRBV5-4; size: NA; CDR3: CASSRGGSTNYGYTF; DNA: TGTGCCAGCAGCCGGGGGGGCAGTACTAACTATGGCTACACCTTC
D: NA; J: TRBJ2-7; V: TRBV5-6; size: NA; CDR3: CASSLGDYEQYF; DNA: TGTGCCAGCAGCTTGGGGGACTACGAGCAGTACTTC
D: TRBD1; J: TRBJ2-7; V: TRBV7-2; size: NA; CDR3: CASSLPPSGQGDEQYF; DNA: TGTGCCAGCAGCTTACCTCCCTCGGGACAGGGTGACGAGCAGTACTTC
D: TRBD1; J: TRBJ1-1; V: TRBV23-1; size: NA; CDR3: CASSQAGTGETEAFF; DNA: TGCGCCAGCAGTCAGGCTGGGACAGGGGAGACTGAAGCTTTCTTT
D: TRBD1; J: TRBJ2-7; V: TRBV7-9; size: NA; CDR3: CASSLQGAVSYEQYF; DNA: TGTGCCAGCAGCTTACAGGGGGCAGTATCCTACGAGCAGTACTTC
D: NA; J: TRBJ1-3; V: TRBV19; size: NA; CDR3: CASSMAPYRDARNTIYF; DNA: TGTGCCAGTAGTATGGCCCCCTACAGGGACGCCCGAAACACCATATATTTT
D: NA; J: TRBJ2-7; V: TRBV19; size: NA; CDR3: CASSPRGALHHEQYF; DNA: TGTGCCAGTAGCCCCCGGGGGGCCCTCCACCACGAGCAGTACTTC
D: NA; J: TRBJ2-5; V: TRBV15; size: NA; CDR3: CATSRDQGPEETQYF; DNA: TGTGCCACCAGCAGAGACCAGGGACCCGAAGAGACCCAGTACTTC
D: TRBD1; J: TRBJ2-7; V: TRBV10-3; size: NA; CDR3: CATGGTGGSYEQYF; DNA: TGTGCCACCGGGGGGACAGGGGGCTCCTACGAGCAGTACTTC
D: NA; J: TRBJ1-2; V: TRBV19; size: many; CDR3: CASSMASSNGYTF; DNA: TGTGCCAGTAGTATGGCCAGCTCAAATGGCTACACCTTC
D: TRBD1; J: TRBJ1-4; V: TRBV7-6; size: NA; CDR3: CASSSQGDPRNEKLFF; DNA: TGTGCCAGCAGCTCCCAGGGGGACCCGCGTAATGAAAAACTGTTTTTT
D: NA; J: TRBJ2-3; V: TRBV7-2; size: NA; CDR3: CASSLLEGDTQYF; DNA: TGTGCCAGCAGCCTCCTGGAGGGGGATACGCAGTATTTT
D: NA; J: TRBJ1-1; V: TRBV2; size: few; CDR3: CASSTGTTEAFF; DNA: TGTGCCAGCAGTACAGGGACCACTGAAGCTTTCTTT
D: NA; J: TRBJ2-4; V: TRBV11-2; size: NA; CDR3: CASSPDTFIAKNIQYF; DNA: TGTGCCAGCAGCCCCGACACTTTTATAGCCAAAAACATTCAGTACTTC
D: NA; J: TRBJ1-2; V: TRBV2; size: once; CDR3: CASSERPYGYTF; DNA: TGTGCCAGCAGTGAACGGCCCTATGGCTACACCTTC
D: NA; J: TRBJ2-1; V: TRBV4-1; size: NA; CDR3: CASSQVRLGNEQFF; DNA: TGCGCCAGCAGCCAAGTCCGACTGGGTAATGAGCAGTTCTTC
D: NA; J: TRBJ1-2; V: TRBV14; size: NA; CDR3: CASSQVSWRNYGYTF; DNA: TGTGCCAGCAGCCAAGTTTCGTGGCGGAACTATGGCTACACCTTC
D: NA; J: TRBJ2-7; V: TRBV7-6; size: NA; CDR3: CASTGGETYEQYF; DNA: TGTGCCAGCACCGGAGGTGAGACCTACGAGCAGTACTTC
D: NA; J: TRBJ2-5; V: TRBV7-7; size: NA; CDR3: CASSTGAPETQYF; DNA: TGTGCTAGCAGCACGGGGGCCCCGGAGACCCAGTACTTC
D: NA; J: TRBJ2-2; V: TRBV9; size: NA; CDR3: CASSVLEVENTGELFF; DNA: TGTGCCAGCAGCGTATTAGAGGTTGAGAACACCGGGGAGCTGTTTTTT
D: NA; J: TRBJ1-6; V: TRBV13; size: NA; CDR3: CASSLDAGINGAPLHF; DNA: TGTGCCAGCAGCTTGGACGCCGGGATCAACGGGGCGCCCCTCCACTTT
D: NA; J: TRBJ1-1; V: TRBV7-6; size: NA; CDR3: CASSRGLTNTEAFF; DNA: TGTGCCAGCAGCCGGGGGCTAACGAACACTGAAGCTTTCTTT
D: NA; J: TRBJ2-5; V: TRBV5-4; size: few; CDR3: CASSLIELLVSPAGTQYF; DNA: TGTGCCAGCAGCCTGATAGAATTACTAGTATCCCCCGCAGGGACCCAGTACTTC
D: NA; J: TRBJ1-2; V: TRBV9; size: NA; CDR3: CASSVASFTRGANYGYTF; DNA: TGTGCCAGCAGCGTAGCTTCGTTTACTAGGGGAGCGAACTATGGCTACACCTTC
D: NA; J: TRBJ2-7; V: TRBV21-1; size: NA; CDR3: CASSKVGRGPSYEQYF; DNA: TGTGCCAGCAGCAAAGTCGGCAGGGGCCCGTCCTACGAGCAGTACTTC
D: NA; J: TRBJ1-1; V: TRBV19; size: NA; CDR3: CASTGGGGIVNTEAFF; DNA: TGTGCCAGTACGGGGGGCGGAGGTATAGTGAACACTGAAGCTTTCTTT
D: NA; J: TRBJ2-1; V: TRBV9; size: NA; CDR3: CASSVEVGPAYNEQFF; DNA: TGTGCCAGCAGCGTAGAGGTGGGCCCAGCCTACAATGAGCAGTTCTTC
D: TRBD1; J: TRBJ1-2; V: TRBV9; size: NA; CDR3: CASSPGDRGYGYTF; DNA: TGTGCCAGCAGCCCCGGGGACAGGGGTTATGGCTACACCTTC
D: TRBD1; J: TRBJ1-1; V: TRBV29-1; size: NA; CDR3: CSTWRTGRNTEAFF; DNA: TGCAGTACCTGGAGGACAGGACGGAACACTGAAGCTTTCTTT
D: NA; J: TRBJ1-5; V: TRBV18; size: NA; CDR3: CASSPGLQKNQPQHF; DNA: TGTGCCAGCTCACCAGGGTTACAGAAAAATCAGCCCCAGCATTTT
D: NA; J: TRBJ2-2; V: TRBV19; size: NA; CDR3: CASKFTGRIDLNTGELFF; DNA: TGTGCCAGCAAATTCACGGGACGGATCGATCTTAACACCGGGGAGCTGTTTTTT
D: NA; J: TRBJ1-2; V: TRBV6-5; size: NA; CDR3: CASSQNRVGDGYTF; DNA: TGTGCCAGCAGCCAAAACAGGGTAGGTGATGGCTACACCTTC
D: NA; J: TRBJ1-5; V: TRBV5-5; size: NA; CDR3: CASSLSISNQPQHF; DNA: TGTGCCAGCAGCTTGAGCATTAGCAATCAGCCCCAGCATTTT
D: TRBD1; J: TRBJ1-4; V: TRBV29-1; size: NA; CDR3: CSVYGQGNEKLFF; DNA: TGCAGCGTTTACGGACAGGGTAATGAAAAACTGTTTTTT
D: NA; J: TRBJ1-1; V: TRBV6-5; size: NA; CDR3: CASRGAVEAFF; DNA: TGTGCCAGCAGGGGGGCGGTCGAAGCTTTCTTT
D: NA; J: TRBJ2-2; V: TRBV9; size: NA; CDR3: CASSSDVAGELFF; DNA: TGTGCCAGCAGCTCAGACGTGGCCGGGGAGCTGTTTTTT
D: NA; J: TRBJ1-2; V: TRBV10-2; size: NA; CDR3: CASRLRGDYGYTF; DNA: TGCGCCAGCAGATTGCGGGGTGACTATGGCTACACCTTC
D: NA; J: TRBJ2-3; V: TRBV7-9; size: NA; CDR3: CASSLGAGAGTDTQYF; DNA: TGTGCCAGCAGCTTAGGGGCAGGGGCTGGCACAGATACGCAGTATTTT
D: NA; J: TRBJ2-1; V: TRBV25-1; size: NA; CDR3: CASSEVWGNYNEQFF; DNA: TGTGCCAGCAGTGAAGTCTGGGGGAACTACAATGAGCAGTTCTTC
D: TRBD1; J: TRBJ1-6; V: TRBV5-8; size: NA; CDR3: CASSFLWGQLPSNSPLHF; DNA: TGTGCCAGCAGCTTTTTATGGGGACAGCTGCCTTCTAATTCACCCCTCCACTTT